These 14 T cell receptor beta chains share one sample of origin, sequenced in a study of blood T cells in healthy people across ages. A J-beta primer mix and a sample-barcoded 5' primer were used in a second PCR of about 6 to 12 cycles. One entry per CDR3 protein, called by TCRdb with MiXCR from the 5' RACE reads. The sample shows roughly 650,000 distinct CDR3 sequences, roughly 32% of them seen only once. What was sequenced was blood. The source is an elderly woman in good health.

This sequence joins TRBV24-1 and TRBJ1-5, with D possibly TRBD1 on 5 matching bases. Germline V CDR1 and CDR2: KGHDR, SFDVKD. V lost 4 bases and J lost 3, with 18 bases in between. This CDR3 is 17 amino acids long. CDR3 loop: CATSDKPPRGANQPQHF. Here the CDR3 DNA reads TGTGCCACCAGTGACAAACCACCGCGGGGCGCCAATCAGCCCCAGCATTTT.

This clonotype was counted between two and nine times. The rearrangement joins TRBV12-3 or TRBV12-4 to TRBJ1-2, with 7 bases identical to TRBD1. The trim removed 6 bases at V and 6 bases at J, leaving 7 bases unmatched. The CDR3 spans 13 residues. The CDR3 spells CASSLTGIHGYTF. DNA for the CDR3: TGTGCCAGCAGCTTGACAGGGATCCATGGCTACACCTTC.

This clonotype was counted many times. The V gene is TRBV7-2, the J gene TRBJ2-7, with D possibly matching TRBD2 (7 bases). The V end was cut by 3 bases, the J end by 6 bases, with 15 bases between. CDR3 length: 14 residues. CDR1 and CDR2 from the germline V gene are SGHTA and FQGNSA. CDR3 sequence (DNA): TGTGCCAGCAGCTTTGGGGGGGCCTATTCCGAGCAGTACTTC. It is translated as CASSFGGAYSEQYF.

This clonotype was seen many times. V usage is TRBV28 and J usage is TRBJ2-7, with D possibly TRBD1 on 5 matching bases. Trimming pared 5 bases from V and 6 bases from J, leaving 14 bases between. Germline assignment: CDR1 MDHEN and CDR2 SYDVKM. The CDR3 has 13 residues. The CDR3 sequence: CASSRAQGFEQYF. CDR3 DNA: TGTGCCAGCAGTCGGGCGCAGGGCTTCGAGCAGTACTTC.

This chain joins TRBV28 and TRBJ1-5; D is unresolved. The CDR3 length is 16 residues. Germline CDR1 and CDR2: MDHEN and SYDVKM. V lost 5 bases to trimming and J lost 7 bases, with 21 bases between them. The DNA for the CDR3 is TGTGCCAGCAGTCCACCTGGTTCGTCCGGCGGACAGCCCCAGCATTTT. Amino acid sequence: CASSPPGSSGGQPQHF.

The rearrangement joins TRBV12-3 or TRBV12-4 to TRBJ2-5; D uncertain. Trimming cost V 3 bases and J 2 bases, with 7 bases left between them. The CDR3 sequence is 13 residues long. The CDR3 DNA follows: TGTGCCAGCAGTTTCAAGGTTCAAGAGACCCAGTACTTC. Amino acid sequence: CASSFKVQETQYF.

The V call is TRBV6-5, the J call TRBJ1-1; 7 positions match TRBD1. The CDR3 has 14 residues. Germline lookup yields CDR1 MNHEY and CDR2 SVGAGI. Trimming removed 6 bases from V and 1 base from J; junction bases left unmatched: 5. The chain's CDR3 is CASRQGSGNTEAFF. The CDR3 nucleotides read TGTGCCAGCAGACAGGGGTCCGGGAACACTGAAGCTTTCTTT.

This clonotype was detected many times. The rearrangement uses TRBV4-1 and TRBJ1-5; no reliable D call. The CDR3 sequence is 16 residues long. CDR1 MGHRA and CDR2 YSYEKL come from the germline V gene. The V end lost 3 bases, the J end lost 3 bases, and 15 bases lay between the germline ends. This CDR3 reads CASSHEEGGDNQPQHF. CDR3 in DNA: TGCGCCAGCAGCCACGAGGAGGGTGGGGACAATCAGCCCCAGCATTTT.

Ten or more counts support this clonotype. V and J are TRBV12-3 or TRBV12-4 and TRBJ2-6; tentative D call: TRBD1 (7 bases). This CDR3 contains 18 residues. V was clipped by 6 bases and J by 0 bases, with 18 bases between them. The chain's CDR3 is CASSRGTVLSSGANVLTF. The CDR3 DNA reads as TGTGCCAGCAGCCGCGGGACAGTTCTCTCCTCTGGGGCCAACGTCCTGACTTTC.

This clonotype was observed a few times. The chain is built from TRBV29-1 and TRBJ1-1; tentatively, D is TRBD1 (6 bases). The length of the CDR3 is 13 residues. V lost 5 bases, J lost 1 base, and 11 bases lay in between. Germline assignment: CDR1 SQVTM and CDR2 ANQGSEA. The CDR3 loop is CSVSQGSNTEAFF. DNA of the CDR3: TGCAGCGTTTCTCAGGGGTCGAACACTGAAGCTTTCTTT.

As concerns this clonotype: A single base separates this from a much larger clone, so it may be a read error. The genes are TRBV6-2 or TRBV6-3 and TRBJ2-2; tentatively, D is TRBD1 or TRBD2 (5 bases each). Germline CDR1 MNHEY, CDR2 SVGEGT. The CDR3 spans 17 residues. DNA of the CDR3: TGTGCCAGCAGTCTATTACCAGGGAGTCCGGACACCGGGGAGCCGTTTTTT. Amino acid sequence: CASSLLPGSPDTGEPFF.

This clonotype was recorded at least ten times. The rearrangement links TRBV7-3 to TRBJ2-7; D possibly uses TRBD1 or TRBD2 (6 bases each). Trimming shortened V by 3 bases and J by 2 bases, and 14 bases separated the two germline ends. CDR1 is SGHTA and CDR2 is FQGTGA in the germline V gene. The CDR3 runs 15 residues. The CDR3 DNA sequence: TGTGCCAGCAGCTTGCTCGGGGGCCCCACCTACGAGCAGTACTTC. It translates to CASSLLGGPTYEQYF.

This clonotype was seen repeatedly, ten times or more. The V call is TRBV20-1, the J call TRBJ1-2, with 7 nucleotides matching TRBD1. The germline CDR1 and CDR2 sequences are DFQATT and SNEGSKA (reference sequence). J gave up 7 bases and V 6 bases, and 8 bases lay outside the gene matches. CDR3 size: 12 residues. This chain's CDR3 is CSAAGQGGGYTF. DNA of the CDR3: TGCAGTGCCGCAGGGCAGGGGGGTGGCTACACCTTC.

J is TRBJ2-3 and V is TRBV5-1; 8 positions match TRBD1. Trimming took 4 bases from V and 3 from J; bases not matched to a gene: 10. CDR1 is SGHRS, CDR2 YFSETQ, per germline. This CDR3 spans 16 amino acids. CDR3 DNA: TGCGCCAGCAGCATGCAGGGGGCAATGGGGACAGATACGCAGTATTTT. Translated: CASSMQGAMGTDTQYF.